This paragraph reports one T cell receptor beta chain. Germline V gene sequence: CDR1 SGHRS, CDR2 YFSETQ. CDR3 length equals 15 residues. V was trimmed by 4 bases and J by 0 bases, leaving 12 bases between them. The assay was immunoSEQ multiplex PCR, and TCRdb's table has in-frame clones only and misses some. The data show roughly 76,000 clones, roughly 82% seen once. This record comes from a study of OX40 agonist ivuxolimab in advanced cancers. Turning to the study itself: The patients got ivuxolimab, which is an agonistic anti-OX40 (CD134) antibody.

Sequencing was performed on CD4+ or CD8+ T cells sorted from blood, taken in a trial of the OX40 agonist ivuxolimab. The source is an adult with an advanced solid tumor such as melanoma, head and neck, liver or kidney cancer. V gene TRBV5-1 combines with J gene TRBJ2-3; D is undetermined. In DNA, the CDR3 is TGCGCCAGCAGCGAGTATAGTAAGAGCACAGATACGCAGTATTTT. This translates into CASSEYSKSTDTQYF.